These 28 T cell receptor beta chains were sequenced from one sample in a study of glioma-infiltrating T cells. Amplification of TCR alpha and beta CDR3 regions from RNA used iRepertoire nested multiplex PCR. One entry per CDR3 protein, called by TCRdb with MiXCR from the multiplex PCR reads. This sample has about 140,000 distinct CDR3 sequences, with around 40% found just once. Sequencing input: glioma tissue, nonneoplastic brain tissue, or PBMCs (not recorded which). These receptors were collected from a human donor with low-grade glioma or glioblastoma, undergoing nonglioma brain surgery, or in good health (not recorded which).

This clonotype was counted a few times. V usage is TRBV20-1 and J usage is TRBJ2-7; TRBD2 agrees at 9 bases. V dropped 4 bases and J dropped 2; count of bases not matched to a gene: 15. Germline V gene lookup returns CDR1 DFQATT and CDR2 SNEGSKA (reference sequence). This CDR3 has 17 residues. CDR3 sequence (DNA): TGCAGTGCTAAAGGAGGGGGGGCTAGCGGGGTTCCCTACGAGCAGTACTTC. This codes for CSAKGGGASGVPYEQYF.

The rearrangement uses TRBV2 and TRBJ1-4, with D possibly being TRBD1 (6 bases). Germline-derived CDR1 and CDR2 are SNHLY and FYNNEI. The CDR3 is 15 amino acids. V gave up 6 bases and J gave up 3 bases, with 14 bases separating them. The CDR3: CASSKQGTPNEKLFF. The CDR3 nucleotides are TGTGCCAGCAGCAAGCAGGGGACACCTAATGAAAAACTGTTTTTT.

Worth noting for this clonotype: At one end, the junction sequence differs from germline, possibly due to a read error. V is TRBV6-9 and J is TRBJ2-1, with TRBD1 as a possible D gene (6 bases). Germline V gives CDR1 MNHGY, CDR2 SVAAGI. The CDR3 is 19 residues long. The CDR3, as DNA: TGTGCCACCAGTGATTCCCCGAGAGTTGGCAGGGGAAGGGCCAATGAGCAGTTCTTC. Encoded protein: CATSDSPRVGRGRANEQFF.

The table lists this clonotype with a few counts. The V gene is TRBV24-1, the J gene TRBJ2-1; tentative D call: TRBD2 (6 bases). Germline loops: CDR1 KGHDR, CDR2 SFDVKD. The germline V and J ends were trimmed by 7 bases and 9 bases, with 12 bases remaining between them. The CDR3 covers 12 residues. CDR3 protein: CATSGTHPEQFF. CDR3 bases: TGTGCCACCAGCGGGACTCATCCTGAGCAGTTCTTC.

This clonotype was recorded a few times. The CDR3 is CASSLSGTQGYNEQFF. The DNA of the CDR3 is TGTGCCAGTAGTCTTTCCGGGACACAGGGATACAATGAGCAGTTCTTC. The chain uses TRBV27 and TRBJ2-1, with D tentatively TRBD1 (6 bases). The germline V gene encodes CDR1 MNHEY and CDR2 SMNVEV (reference sequence). The CDR3 is 16 amino acids. V was cut by 9 bases and J by 4 bases, with 22 bases left in between.

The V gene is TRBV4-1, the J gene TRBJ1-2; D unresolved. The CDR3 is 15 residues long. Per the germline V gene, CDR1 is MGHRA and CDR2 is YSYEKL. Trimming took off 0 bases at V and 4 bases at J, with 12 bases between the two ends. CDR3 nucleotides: TGCGCCAGCAGCCAAGATAGCCGACAAACCTATGGCTACACCTTC. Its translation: CASSQDSRQTYGYTF.

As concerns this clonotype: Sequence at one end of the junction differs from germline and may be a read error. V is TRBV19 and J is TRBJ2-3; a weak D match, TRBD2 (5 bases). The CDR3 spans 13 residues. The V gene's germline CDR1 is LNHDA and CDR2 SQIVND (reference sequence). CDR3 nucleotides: TGTGCCAGTAGTATAAGGAAGGAGGATACGGAGTATTTT. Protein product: CASSIRKEDTEYF.

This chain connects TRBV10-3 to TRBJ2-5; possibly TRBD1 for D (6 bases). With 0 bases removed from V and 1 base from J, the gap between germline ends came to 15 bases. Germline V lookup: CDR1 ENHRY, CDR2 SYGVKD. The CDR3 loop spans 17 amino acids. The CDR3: CAISESAGALTQETQYF. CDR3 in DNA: TGTGCCATCAGTGAGTCGGCAGGGGCCTTGACCCAAGAGACCCAGTACTTC.

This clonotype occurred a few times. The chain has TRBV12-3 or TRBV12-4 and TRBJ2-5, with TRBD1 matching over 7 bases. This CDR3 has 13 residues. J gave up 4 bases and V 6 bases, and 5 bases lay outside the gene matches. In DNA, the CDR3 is TGTGCCAGCAGCCGAGACAGGGCAGAGACCCAGTACTTC. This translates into CASSRDRAETQYF.

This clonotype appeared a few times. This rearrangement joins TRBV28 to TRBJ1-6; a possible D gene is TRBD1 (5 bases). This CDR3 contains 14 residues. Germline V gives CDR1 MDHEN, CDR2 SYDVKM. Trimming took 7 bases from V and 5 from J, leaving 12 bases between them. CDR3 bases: TGTGCCAGCATTATGACAGCGGATAATTCACCCCTCCACTTT. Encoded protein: CASIMTADNSPLHF.

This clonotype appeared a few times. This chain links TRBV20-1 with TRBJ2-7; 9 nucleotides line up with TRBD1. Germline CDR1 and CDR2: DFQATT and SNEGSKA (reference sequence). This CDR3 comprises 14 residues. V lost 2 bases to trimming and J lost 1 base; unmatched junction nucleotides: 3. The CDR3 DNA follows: TGCAGTGCTAGAACCGGGACAGGGTCCTACGAGCAGTACTTC. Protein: CSARTGTGSYEQYF.

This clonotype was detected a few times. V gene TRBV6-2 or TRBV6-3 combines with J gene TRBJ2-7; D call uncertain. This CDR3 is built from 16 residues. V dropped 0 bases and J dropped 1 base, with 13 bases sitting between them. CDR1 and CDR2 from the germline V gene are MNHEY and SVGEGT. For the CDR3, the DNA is TGTGCCAGCAGTTACTCGAGGCTTAAGGCTTCCTACGAGCAGTACTTC. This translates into CASSYSRLKASYEQYF.

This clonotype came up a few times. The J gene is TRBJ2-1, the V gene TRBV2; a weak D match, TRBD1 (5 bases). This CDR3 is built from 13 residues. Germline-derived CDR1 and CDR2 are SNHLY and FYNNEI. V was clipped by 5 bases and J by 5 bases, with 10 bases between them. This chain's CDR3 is CASSKEQDNEQFF. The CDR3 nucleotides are TGTGCCAGCAGTAAAGAACAGGACAATGAGCAGTTCTTC.

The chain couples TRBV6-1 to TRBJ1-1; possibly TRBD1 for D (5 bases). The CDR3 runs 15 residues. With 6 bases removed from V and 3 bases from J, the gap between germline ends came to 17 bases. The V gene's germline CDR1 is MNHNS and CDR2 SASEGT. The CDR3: CASRTAESWDTEAFF. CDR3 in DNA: TGTGCCAGCAGGACAGCTGAATCCTGGGACACTGAAGCTTTCTTT.

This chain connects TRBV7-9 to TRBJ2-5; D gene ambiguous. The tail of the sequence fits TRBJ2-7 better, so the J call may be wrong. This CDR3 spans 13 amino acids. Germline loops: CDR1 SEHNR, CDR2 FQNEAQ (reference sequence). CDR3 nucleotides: TGTGCCAGCAGCGGGATCAGCTCCTACGAGCAGTACTTC. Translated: CASSGISSYEQYF.

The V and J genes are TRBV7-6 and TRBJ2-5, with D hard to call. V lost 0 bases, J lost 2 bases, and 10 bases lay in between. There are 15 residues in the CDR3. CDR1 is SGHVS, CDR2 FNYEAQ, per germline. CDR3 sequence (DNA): TGTGCCAGCAGCTTAGCGTTATCAAGTCAAGAGACCCAGTACTTC. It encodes CASSLALSSQETQYF. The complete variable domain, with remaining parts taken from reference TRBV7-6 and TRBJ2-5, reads GAGVSQSPRYKVTKRGQDVALRCDPISGHVSLYWYRQALGQGPEFLTYFNYEAQQDKSGLPNDRFSAERPEGSISTLTIQRTEQRDSAMYRCASSLALSSQETQYFGPGTRLLVL.

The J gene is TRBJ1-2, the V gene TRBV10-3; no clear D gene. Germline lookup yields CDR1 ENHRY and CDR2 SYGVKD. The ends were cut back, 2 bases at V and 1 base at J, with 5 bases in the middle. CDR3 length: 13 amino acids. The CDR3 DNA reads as TGTGCCATCAGTGAGGGGATTAACTATGGCTACACCTTC. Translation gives CAISEGINYGYTF.

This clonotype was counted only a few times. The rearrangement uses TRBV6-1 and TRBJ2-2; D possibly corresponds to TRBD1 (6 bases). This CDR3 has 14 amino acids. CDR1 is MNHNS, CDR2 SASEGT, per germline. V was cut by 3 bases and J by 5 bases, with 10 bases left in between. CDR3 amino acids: CASSETGVTGELFF. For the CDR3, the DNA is TGTGCCAGCAGTGAGACAGGCGTTACCGGGGAGCTGTTTTTT.

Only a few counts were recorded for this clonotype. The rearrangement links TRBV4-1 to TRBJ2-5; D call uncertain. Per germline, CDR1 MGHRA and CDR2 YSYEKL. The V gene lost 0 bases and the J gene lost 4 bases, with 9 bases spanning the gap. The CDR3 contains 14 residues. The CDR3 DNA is TGCGCCAGCAGCCAAGATTCGCGGAGAGAGACCCAGTACTTC. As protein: CASSQDSRRETQYF.

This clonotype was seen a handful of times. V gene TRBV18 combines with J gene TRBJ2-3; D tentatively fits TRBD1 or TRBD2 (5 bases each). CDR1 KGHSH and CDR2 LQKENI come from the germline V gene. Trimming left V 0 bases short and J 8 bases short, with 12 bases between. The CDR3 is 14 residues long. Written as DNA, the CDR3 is TGTGCCAGCTCACCACCCCAGGTGGGGGTTACGCAGTATTTT. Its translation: CASSPPQVGVTQYF.

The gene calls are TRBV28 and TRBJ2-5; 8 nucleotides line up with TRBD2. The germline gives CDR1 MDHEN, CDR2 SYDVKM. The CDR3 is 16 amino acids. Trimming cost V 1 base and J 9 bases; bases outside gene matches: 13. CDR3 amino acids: CASSLFGRGNSGPQYF. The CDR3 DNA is TGTGCCAGCAGTTTATTCGGGAGGGGTAACTCGGGGCCCCAGTACTTC. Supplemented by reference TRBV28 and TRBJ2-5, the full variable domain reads DVKVTQSSRYLVKRTGEKVFLECVQDMDHENMFWYRQDPGLGLRLIYFSYDVKMKEKGDIPEGYSVSREKKERFSLILESASTNQTSMYLCASSLFGRGNSGPQYFGPGTRLLVL.

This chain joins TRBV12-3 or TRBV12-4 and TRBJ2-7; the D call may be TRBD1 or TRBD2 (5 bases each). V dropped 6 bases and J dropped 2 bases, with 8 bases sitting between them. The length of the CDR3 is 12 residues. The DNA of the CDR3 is TGTGCCAGCAGGGGACGGACCTACGAGCAGTACTTC. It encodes CASRGRTYEQYF.

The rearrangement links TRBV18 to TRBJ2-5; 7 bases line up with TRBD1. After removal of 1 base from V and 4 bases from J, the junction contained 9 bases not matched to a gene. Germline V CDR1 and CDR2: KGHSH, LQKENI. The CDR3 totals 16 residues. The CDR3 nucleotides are TGTGCCAGCTCACCACTCGCGACAGGGCACGGAGAGACCCAGTACTTC. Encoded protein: CASSPLATGHGETQYF.

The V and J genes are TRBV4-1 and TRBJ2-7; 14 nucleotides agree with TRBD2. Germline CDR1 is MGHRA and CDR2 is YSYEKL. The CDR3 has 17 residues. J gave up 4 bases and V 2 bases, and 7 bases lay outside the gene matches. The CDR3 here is CASSQLRGLAGEYEQYF. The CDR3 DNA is TGCGCCAGCAGCCAACTCCGGGGACTAGCGGGAGAGTACGAGCAGTACTTC.

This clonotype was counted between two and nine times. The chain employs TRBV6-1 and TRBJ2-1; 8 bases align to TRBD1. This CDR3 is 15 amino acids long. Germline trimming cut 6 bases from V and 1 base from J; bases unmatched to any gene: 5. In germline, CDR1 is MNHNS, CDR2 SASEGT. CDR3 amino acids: CASRKQGGSYNEQFF. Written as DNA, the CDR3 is TGTGCCAGCAGAAAACAGGGGGGTTCCTACAATGAGCAGTTCTTC.

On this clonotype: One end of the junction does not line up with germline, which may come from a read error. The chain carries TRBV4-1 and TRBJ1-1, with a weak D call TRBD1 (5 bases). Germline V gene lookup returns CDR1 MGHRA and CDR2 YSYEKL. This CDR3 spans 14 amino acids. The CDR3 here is CSSSVAGTGAEAFF. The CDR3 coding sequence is TGCTCCAGCAGCGTTGCGGGGACCGGGGCTGAAGCTTTCTTT.

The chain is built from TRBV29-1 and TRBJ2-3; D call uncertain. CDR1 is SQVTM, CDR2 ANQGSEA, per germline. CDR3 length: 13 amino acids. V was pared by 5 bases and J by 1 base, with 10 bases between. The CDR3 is CSVLHTGTDTQYF. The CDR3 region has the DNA TGCAGCGTTCTTCACACTGGCACAGATACGCAGTATTTT.

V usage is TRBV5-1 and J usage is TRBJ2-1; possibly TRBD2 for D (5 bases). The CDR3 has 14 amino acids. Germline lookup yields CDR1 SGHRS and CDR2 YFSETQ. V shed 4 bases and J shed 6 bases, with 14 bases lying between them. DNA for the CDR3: TGCGCCAGCAGCCAGTCGGGGAAAGTCAATGAGCAGTTCTTC. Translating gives CASSQSGKVNEQFF.